The 16 T cell receptor beta chains presented below share a single source sample, sequenced in a study of shared clonotypes between healthy human individuals. Data came from immunoSEQ multiplex PCR; TCRdb stores just in-frame clones and leaves some out. The sample has over a million clones, approximately 80% seen once. The sample comprised memory CD4+ T cells from PBMCs. Described subset: CD45RA-negative fraction. The receptors derive from a man younger than 35 in good health. Some clones in this sample may be carry-over from other donors' samples.

The chain links TRBV28 to TRBJ1-1, with TRBD1 as a possible D gene (6 bases). CDR1 is MDHEN and CDR2 is SYDVKM in the germline V gene. V was cut by 7 bases and J by 5 bases, with 14 bases left in between. This CDR3 contains 13 residues. Here the CDR3 DNA reads TGTGCCAGCATCGACGGACAGTGGACTGAAGCTTTCTTT. Translated: CASIDGQWTEAFF.

Note on this clone: Other DNA sequences in this sample translate to the same CDR3. The chain recombines TRBV28 with TRBJ2-7, with unresolved D. The CDR3 runs to 12 residues. V lost 4 bases and J 1 base, leaving 5 bases between the germline ends. Germline V gives CDR1 MDHEN, CDR2 SYDVKM. The DNA of the CDR3 is TGTGCCAGCAGTTCCCTATCCTACGAGCAGTACTTC. Encoded protein: CASSSLSYEQYF.

V and J are TRBV4-1 and TRBJ1-2, with a tentative D call TRBD1 (5 bases). Per the germline V gene, CDR1 is MGHRA and CDR2 is YSYEKL. The CDR3 is made up of 15 amino acids. V was trimmed by 3 bases and J by 0 bases, leaving 11 bases between them. This CDR3 reads CASSHRGLANYGYTF. DNA of the CDR3: TGCGCCAGCAGCCATCGGGGCCTTGCTAACTATGGCTACACCTTC.

The chain recombines TRBV7-9 with TRBJ1-5; 8 bases are a match to TRBD1. Germline CDR1 and CDR2: SEHNR and FQNEAQ (reference sequence). V lost 3 bases to trimming and J lost 0 bases; unmatched junction nucleotides: 4. The CDR3 totals 16 residues. The CDR3 region has the DNA TGTGCCAGCAGCTTCGGACAGGGTTATAGCAATCAGCCCCAGCATTTT. Translated, it gives CASSFGQGYSNQPQHF. The full variable domain, its missing parts supplied by reference TRBV7-9 and TRBJ1-5, is DTGVSQNPRHKITKRGQNVTFRCDPISEHNRLYWYRQTLGQGPEFLTYFQNEAQLEKSRLLSDRFSAERPKGSFSTLEIQRTEQGDSAMYLCASSFGQGYSNQPQHFGDGTRLSIL.

The chain couples TRBV5-1 to TRBJ2-7, with D perhaps matching TRBD1 or TRBD2 (7 bases each). The CDR3 has 14 residues. V was pared by 3 bases and J by 1 base, with 11 bases between. CDR1 SGHRS and CDR2 YFSETQ come from the germline V gene. The CDR3 region is CASSWGGQSYEQYF. The CDR3 DNA is TGCGCCAGCAGCTGGGGGGGACAGTCCTACGAGCAGTACTTC.

The chain joins TRBV18 to TRBJ2-1; TRBD2 matches 9 bases. Germline loops: CDR1 KGHSH, CDR2 LQKENI. V lost 3 bases and J lost 5; bases outside the gene matches: 8. The CDR3 covers 16 residues. This CDR3 is CASSPPSGITNNEQFF. CDR3 DNA: TGTGCCAGCTCACCCCCTAGCGGGATTACCAACAATGAGCAGTTCTTC.

The V gene is TRBV19, the J gene TRBJ1-2; 8 nucleotides match TRBD1. This CDR3 has 13 amino acids. Unmatched junction bases numbered 2, after V lost 4 bases and J lost 4 bases. Germline lookup yields CDR1 LNHDA and CDR2 SQIVND (reference sequence). The CDR3: CASSTGGGYGYTF. CDR3 DNA: TGTGCCAGTAGTACAGGGGGCGGCTATGGCTACACCTTC.

This clone has only one observation. The chain combines TRBV6-1 with TRBJ2-7; D might be TRBD1 (6 bases). V dropped 2 bases and J dropped 0 bases, with 14 bases sitting between them. CDR3 length: 16 residues. Per germline, CDR1 MNHNS and CDR2 SASEGT. This CDR3 is CASSEPRQGSSYEQYF. The CDR3 DNA follows: TGTGCCAGCAGTGAACCTCGGCAGGGGAGCTCCTACGAGCAGTACTTC.

V and J are TRBV10-3 and TRBJ2-7; D perhaps matches TRBD1 (5 bases). The CDR3 is 18 residues long. The germline CDR1 and CDR2 sequences are ENHRY and SYGVKD. The V end was cut by 0 bases, the J end by 5 bases, with 23 bases between. CDR3: CAISESILLRQGGDEQYF. The CDR3 coding sequence is TGTGCCATCAGTGAGTCGATATTATTGCGGCAGGGTGGGGACGAGCAGTACTTC.

This chain connects TRBV9 to TRBJ1-4; 8 bases are shared with TRBD1. J gave up 3 bases and V 4 bases, and 8 bases lay outside the gene matches. Germline V gene data show CDR1 as SGDLS and CDR2 as YYNGEE. CDR3 length equals 16 residues. The CDR3 here is CASSPDRARANEKLFF. CDR3 DNA: TGTGCCAGCAGCCCGGACAGGGCGCGAGCTAATGAAAAACTGTTTTTT.

The chain has TRBV28 and TRBJ2-1; D may match TRBD1 or TRBD2 (5 bases each). V was trimmed by 2 bases and J by 13 bases, leaving 18 bases between them. The CDR3 runs to 14 residues. From germline, CDR1 is MDHEN and CDR2 SYDVKM. The DNA of the CDR3 is TGTGCCAGCAGTTTAAGGGGTAGACGGGACCCCCAGTTCTTC. Translated: CASSLRGRRDPQFF.

The gene calls are TRBV25-1 and TRBJ2-1; D not resolved. Trimming shortened V by 2 bases and J by 0 bases, and 8 bases separated the two germline ends. The CDR3 is 15 residues long. The V gene's germline CDR1 is MGHDK and CDR2 SYGVNS. CDR3 in DNA: TGTGCCAGCAGTGAAACCTCGAGCTCCTACAATGAGCAGTTCTTC. Translated, it gives CASSETSSSYNEQFF.

Only a few counts were recorded for this clone. The chain recombines TRBV14 with TRBJ1-2; maybe TRBD1 (6 bases). The CDR3 contains 14 residues. Germline V gives CDR1 SGHDN, CDR2 FVKESK. Trimming took 3 bases from V and 4 from J, leaving 12 bases between them. DNA for the CDR3: TGTGCCAGCAGCCATTTCGGCAGGGGCTATGGCTACACCTTC. Its protein is CASSHFGRGYGYTF.

The CDR3 here is CASSRTEGFEEQYF. The CDR3 coding sequence is TGTGCCAGCAGCCGCACGGAGGGGTTCGAGGAGCAGTACTTC. The chain recombines TRBV2 with TRBJ2-7; possible D gene TRBD2, 6 bases. The CDR3 covers 14 residues. Germline CDR1 SNHLY, CDR2 FYNNEI. The germline V and J ends were trimmed by 6 bases and 7 bases, with 19 bases remaining between them.

The CDR3 nucleotides are TGTGCCAGCAGCCGCGATCTGGGCTACTCCTACGAGCAGTACTTC. Translation gives CASSRDLGYSYEQYF. The chain carries TRBV7-6 and TRBJ2-7; D remains unclear. The CDR3 length is 15 residues. Trimming shortened V by 5 bases and J by 0 bases, and 14 bases separated the two germline ends. From germline, CDR1 is SGHVS and CDR2 FNYEAQ.

The chain carries TRBV21-1 and TRBJ2-1; whether TRBD1, the table's D call, matches the DNA was not checked. TRBV21-1 counts as a pseudogene. The CDR3 consists of 17 residues. For the CDR3, the DNA is TGTGCCAGCAGCAAAGTGGAGGACAGAGGCTCCTACAATGAGCAGTTCTTC. Translating gives CASSKVEDRGSYNEQFF.